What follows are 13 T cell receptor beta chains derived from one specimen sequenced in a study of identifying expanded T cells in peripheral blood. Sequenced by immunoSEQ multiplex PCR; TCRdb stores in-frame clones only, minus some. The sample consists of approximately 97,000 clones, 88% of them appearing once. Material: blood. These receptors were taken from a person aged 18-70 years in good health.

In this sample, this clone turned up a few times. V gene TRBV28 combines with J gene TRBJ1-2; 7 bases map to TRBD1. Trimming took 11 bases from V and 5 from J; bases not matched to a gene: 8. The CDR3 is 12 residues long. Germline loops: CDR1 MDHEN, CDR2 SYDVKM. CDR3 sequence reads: CAGTRQGYGYTF. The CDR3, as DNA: TGTGCCGGCACTCGACAGGGTTATGGCTACACCTTC.

The CDR3 here is CANKPGLGNTEAFF. In nucleotides, the CDR3 is TGTGCCAACAAACCGGGACTCGGGAACACTGAAGCTTTCTTT. The J gene is TRBJ1-1, the V gene TRBV2; a possible D gene is TRBD1 (5 bases). The germline gives CDR1 SNHLY, CDR2 FYNNEI. V was pared by 10 bases and J by 1 base, with 16 bases between. This CDR3 region has 14 residues.

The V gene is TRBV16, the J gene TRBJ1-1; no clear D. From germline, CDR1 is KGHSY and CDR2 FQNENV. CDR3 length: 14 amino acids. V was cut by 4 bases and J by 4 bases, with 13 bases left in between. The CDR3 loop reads CASSLPVAGTEAFF. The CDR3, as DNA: TGTGCCAGCAGCCTACCCGTGGCTGGCACTGAAGCTTTCTTT.

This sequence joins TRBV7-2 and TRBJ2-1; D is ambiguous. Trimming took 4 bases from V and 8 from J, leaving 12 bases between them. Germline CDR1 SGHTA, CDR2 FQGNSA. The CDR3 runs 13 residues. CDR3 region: CASSSGPGYEQFF. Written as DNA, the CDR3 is TGTGCCAGCAGCTCGGGCCCTGGCTATGAGCAGTTCTTC.

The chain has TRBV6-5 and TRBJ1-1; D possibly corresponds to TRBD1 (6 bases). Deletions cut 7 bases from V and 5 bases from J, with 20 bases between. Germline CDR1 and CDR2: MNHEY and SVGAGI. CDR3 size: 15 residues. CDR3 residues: CASIPPEAGVTEAFF. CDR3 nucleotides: TGTGCCAGCATTCCTCCGGAGGCAGGGGTTACTGAAGCTTTCTTT.

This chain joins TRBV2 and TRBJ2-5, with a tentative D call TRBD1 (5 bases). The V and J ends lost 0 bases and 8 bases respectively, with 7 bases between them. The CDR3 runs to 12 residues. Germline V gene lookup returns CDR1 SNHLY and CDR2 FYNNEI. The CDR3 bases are TGTGCCAGCAGTGAAGCAAGGGGTACCCAGTACTTC. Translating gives CASSEARGTQYF.

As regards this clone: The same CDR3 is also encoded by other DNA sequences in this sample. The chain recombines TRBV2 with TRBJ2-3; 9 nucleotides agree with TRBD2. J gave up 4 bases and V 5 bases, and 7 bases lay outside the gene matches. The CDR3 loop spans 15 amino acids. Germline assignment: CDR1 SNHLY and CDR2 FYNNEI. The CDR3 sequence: CASSPLAGGSDTQYF. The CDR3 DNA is TGTGCCAGCAGTCCCCTGGCGGGGGGGTCAGATACGCAGTATTTT.

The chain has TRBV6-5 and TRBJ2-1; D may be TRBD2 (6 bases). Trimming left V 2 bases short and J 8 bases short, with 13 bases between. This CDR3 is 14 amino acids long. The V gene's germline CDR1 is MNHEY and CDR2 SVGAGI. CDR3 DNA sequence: TGTGCCAGCAGTTACGGGTCAGGGAGGCATGAGCAGTTCTTC. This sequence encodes CASSYGSGRHEQFF.

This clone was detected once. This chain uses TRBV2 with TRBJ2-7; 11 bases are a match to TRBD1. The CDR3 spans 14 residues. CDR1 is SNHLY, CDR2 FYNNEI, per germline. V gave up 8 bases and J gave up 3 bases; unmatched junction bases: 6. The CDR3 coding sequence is TGTGCCAGCGGTGGGGACAGGGGGTACTACGAGCAGTACTTC. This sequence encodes CASGGDRGYYEQYF.

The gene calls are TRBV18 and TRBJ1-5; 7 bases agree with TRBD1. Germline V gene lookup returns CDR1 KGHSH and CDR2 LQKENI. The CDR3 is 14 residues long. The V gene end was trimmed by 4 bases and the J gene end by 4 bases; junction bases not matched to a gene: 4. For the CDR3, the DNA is TGTGCCAGCTCACTGGACAGGTTGAATCAGCCCCAGCATTTT. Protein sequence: CASSLDRLNQPQHF.

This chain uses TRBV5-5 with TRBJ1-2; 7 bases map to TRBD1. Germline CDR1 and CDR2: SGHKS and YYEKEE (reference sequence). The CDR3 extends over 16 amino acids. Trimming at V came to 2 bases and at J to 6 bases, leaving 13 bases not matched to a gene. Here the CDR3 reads CASSFQTFRQGDGYTF. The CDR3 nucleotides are TGTGCCAGCAGCTTTCAAACGTTCCGGCAGGGGGATGGCTACACCTTC.

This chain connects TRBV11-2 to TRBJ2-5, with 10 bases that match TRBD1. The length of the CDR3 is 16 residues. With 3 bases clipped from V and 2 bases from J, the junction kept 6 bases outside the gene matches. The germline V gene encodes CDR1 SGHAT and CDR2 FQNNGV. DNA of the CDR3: TGTGCCAGCAGCTTGGTGGGACAGGGGATACAAGAGACCCAGTACTTC. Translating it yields CASSLVGQGIQETQYF. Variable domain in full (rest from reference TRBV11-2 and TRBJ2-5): EAGVAQSPRYKIIEKRQSVAFWCNPISGHATLYWYQQILGQGPKLLIQFQNNGVVDDSQLPKDRFSAERLKGVDSTLKIQPAKLEDSAVYLCASSLVGQGIQETQYFGPGTRLLVL.

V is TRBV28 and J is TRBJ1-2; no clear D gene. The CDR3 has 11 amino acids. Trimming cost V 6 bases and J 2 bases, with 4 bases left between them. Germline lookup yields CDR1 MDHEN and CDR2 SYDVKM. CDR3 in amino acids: CASSPNYGYTF. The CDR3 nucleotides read TGTGCCAGCAGCCCGAACTATGGCTACACCTTC.